The source of this TCR beta chain is a study of T cells expressing NK-cell markers. Study summary: Most of the eight sequenced donors were HCMV-seropositive; one was seronegative. Study results and limitations: In a handful of donors, dominant clonotypes made up about 25-60.1% of CD3+CD56-NKG2C+ cells. Of the CD8+ T cell pool in 6 or 7 donors, roughly 1.0-7.0% was accounted for by dominant NKG2C+ clonotypes.

For TCR beta, cDNA was produced by 5'RACE template switching with UMIs. TCRdb re-called the 5' RACE reads and gives one entry per CDR3 protein, without DNA. This repertoire includes about half a million distinct CDR3 sequences. Worth noting for this clonotype: The antigen remains undetermined.

Per the germline V gene, CDR1 is MGHRA and CDR2 is YSYEKL. The CDR3 covers 16 residues. Sequencing used blood T cells: a sorted CD56 or NKG2C T cell subset, CD4+ or CD8+ T cells, or bulk PBMC T cells (not recorded which). The sequence was collected from a woman aged 45-65 years in good health. The rearrangement uses TRBV4-1 and TRBJ2-1; checking the TCRdb D call of TRBD1 is not possible without DNA. CDR3 region: CASSSRTRVRGDEQFF.